Below are 9 T cell receptor beta chains sequenced from a single sample in a study of human CD8 memory T cell subsets. UMI-labeled 5' RACE generated the TCR beta libraries. TCRdb reprocessed the 5' RACE reads; each CDR3 protein has one entry and no DNA is given. The specimen's table records roughly 5,000 distinct CDR3 sequences. The sequenced sample was CD8+ effector memory T cells (TEM) sorted from PBMCs. This sample's subset: effector memory CD8 T cells, CCR7- CD45RO+ CD95+. The receptors were gathered from a human donor in good health.

The chain carries TRBV20-1 and TRBJ2-1; TCRdb lists TRBD1, though no DNA is available to test this call. Germline CDR1 is DFQATT and CDR2 is SNEGSKA (reference sequence). The CDR3 spans 13 residues. CDR3 sequence reads: CSAKGASRNEQFF.

The chain joins TRBV27 to TRBJ1-2. This CDR3 region has 14 residues. The germline gives CDR1 MNHEY, CDR2 SMNVEV (reference sequence). The CDR3 here is CASSLSGANGRYTF.

The rearrangement links TRBV5-6 to TRBJ2-2; the D gene TCRdb calls, TRBD2, cannot be checked with no DNA. Germline V gene data show CDR1 as SGHDT and CDR2 as YYEEEE. The length of the CDR3 is 13 residues. This chain's CDR3 is CASSTGLAGELFF.

The J gene is TRBJ2-1, the V gene TRBV7-6; the D gene TCRdb calls, TRBD2, cannot be checked with no DNA. The CDR3 is 17 residues long. Germline assignment: CDR1 SGHVS and CDR2 FNYEAQ. The CDR3 spells CASSLDVAGGWSGEQFF.

The chain links TRBV28 to TRBJ2-7; TCRdb lists TRBD2, though no DNA is available to test this call. The germline gives CDR1 MDHEN, CDR2 SYDVKM. This CDR3 contains 14 residues. The CDR3 loop reads CASSSLGTRNEQYF.

The rearrangement joins TRBV27 to TRBJ1-2; TCRdb names TRBD1, which stays unverified in the absence of DNA. This CDR3 has 16 amino acids. CDR1 and CDR2 from the germline V gene are MNHEY and SMNVEV (reference sequence). CDR3 amino acids: CASSLRRTGGIDGYTF.

This clonotype is medium-sized by frequency. The chain has TRBV2 and TRBJ2-7. Germline assignment: CDR1 SNHLY and CDR2 FYNNEI. The CDR3 runs 13 residues. The CDR3 protein is CASSDGSTYEQYF.

This rearrangement joins TRBV7-6 to TRBJ2-1. There are 15 residues in the CDR3. The germline gives CDR1 SGHVS, CDR2 FNYEAQ. The CDR3 sequence: CASSFSGRPHNEQFF. The entire variable domain, with the rest obtained from reference TRBV7-6 and TRBJ2-1, is as follows: GAGVSQSPRYKVTKRGQDVALRCDPISGHVSLYWYRQALGQGPEFLTYFNYEAQQDKSGLPNDRFSAERPEGSISTLTIQRTEQRDSAMYRCASSFSGRPHNEQFFGPGTRLTVL.

V gene TRBV20-1 combines with J gene TRBJ2-2; checking the TCRdb D call of TRBD1 is not possible without DNA. The CDR3 totals 15 residues. Germline assignment: CDR1 DFQATT and CDR2 SNEGSKA (reference sequence). CDR3 residues: CSARVTGTVTGELFF.